This T cell receptor beta chain was found in a study of control samples from healthy donors and cancer patients. Sequencing used immunoSEQ multiplex PCR; TCRdb keeps in-frame clones, though not all of them. The table has fewer than 120,000 clones, over 75% seen once; the top ten hold roughly 3.5%. CDR1 is LNHDA, CDR2 SQIVND, per germline (reference sequence). The V gene lost 6 bases and the J gene lost 0 bases, with 6 bases spanning the gap. The CDR3 contains 14 residues. The sequencing input was PBMCs. The TCR originated in a woman aged 60-75 years with lung cancer. The V and J genes are TRBV19 and TRBJ2-6, with D hard to call. This CDR3 reads CASSQDSGANVLTF. As DNA, the CDR3 is TGTGCCAGTAGCCAAGACTCTGGGGCCAACGTCCTGACTTTC. Variable domain in full (rest from reference TRBV19 and TRBJ2-6): DGGITQSPKYLFRKEGQNVTLSCEQNLNHDAMYWYRQDPGQGLRLIYYSQIVNDFQKGDIAEGYSVSREKKESFPLTVTSAQKNPTAFYLCASSQDSGANVLTFGAGSRLTVL.